The next 20 T cell receptor beta chains were all read from a single sample in a study of blood T cell repertoires in COVID-19 (TCRdb year 2020). The library was produced with the immunoSEQ multiplex PCR assay. TCRdb re-hosts the immuneACCESS table, in-frame sequences only. Its copies lack some clones; in the studies checked, an unresolved V gene accounts for under half of them, and the cause for the rest is not known. This sample gives about 160,000 clones in total; about 81% of them show up just once. Roughly a tenth of the sample goes to the ten largest clones. Sequencing was performed on peripheral blood. These receptors came from a human donor in a cohort sampled during active COVID-19.

This chain uses TRBV6-5 with TRBJ1-1, with a possible D match to TRBD1 (6 bases). Germline V gene data show CDR1 as MNHEY and CDR2 as SVGAGI. The CDR3 length is 14 residues. The V end lost 6 bases, the J end lost 4 bases, and 15 bases lay between the germline ends. The CDR3: CASRPQGRITEAFF. The CDR3 DNA reads TGTGCCAGCAGACCTCAGGGGAGAATCACTGAAGCTTTCTTT.

The chain is built from TRBV28 and TRBJ2-7; no definite D call. The CDR3 contains 12 residues. Germline-derived CDR1 and CDR2 are MDHEN and SYDVKM. V was shortened by 6 bases and J by 3 bases, with 9 bases between the two germline ends. As DNA, the CDR3 is TGTGCCAGCAGCCAGGCGAACTACGAGCAGTACTTC. Amino acids: CASSQANYEQYF.

The rearrangement joins TRBV27 to TRBJ2-7; TRBD1 matches at 8 bases. With 2 bases clipped from V and 5 bases from J, the junction kept 5 bases outside the gene matches. Germline V gene sequence: CDR1 MNHEY, CDR2 SMNVEV (reference sequence). This CDR3 is 14 amino acids long. CDR3 loop: CASSLRSGGDEQYF. DNA of the CDR3: TGTGCCAGCAGTTTAAGGTCAGGGGGCGACGAGCAGTACTTC.

V usage is TRBV12-3 or TRBV12-4 and J usage is TRBJ2-1, with D uncertain. V was trimmed by 4 bases and J by 4 bases, leaving 8 bases between them. CDR3 length: 13 amino acids. The CDR3 nucleotides are TGTGCCAGCAGTTCCGAACTTTACAATGAGCAGTTCTTC. As protein: CASSSELYNEQFF.

Concerning this clone itself: The sample carries other DNA sequences with the same CDR3. The J gene is TRBJ2-5, the V gene TRBV18; D unclear. Trimming shortened V by 5 bases and J by 2 bases, and 3 bases separated the two germline ends. The CDR3 spans 11 residues. The germline V gene encodes CDR1 KGHSH and CDR2 LQKENI. CDR3 protein: CASSYQETQYF. CDR3 nucleotide sequence: TGTGCCAGCTCATATCAAGAGACCCAGTACTTC.

This chain uses TRBV4-3 with TRBJ1-4, with D hard to call. Trimming pared 1 base from V and 7 bases from J, leaving 19 bases between. Germline V gives CDR1 LGHNA, CDR2 YSLEER. The CDR3 is made up of 17 amino acids. The CDR3 sequence: CASSQVFSGVAGEKLFF. The CDR3 DNA is TGCGCCAGCAGCCAAGTTTTTAGTGGGGTAGCGGGTGAAAAACTGTTTTTT.

The V call is TRBV4-1, the J call TRBJ1-3; D not certain. CDR1 and CDR2 (germline): MGHRA, YSYEKL. Trimming cost V 1 base and J 5 bases, with 15 bases left between them. This CDR3 is 16 amino acids long. CDR3 DNA: TGCGCCAGCAGCCAAGCCCAACCGAACTTGCGAAACACCATATATTTT. The encoded protein is CASSQAQPNLRNTIYF.

The chain recombines TRBV18 with TRBJ2-3; D is undetermined. CDR1 and CDR2 (germline): KGHSH, LQKENI. Trimming pared 0 bases from V and 4 bases from J, leaving 17 bases between. CDR3 length equals 17 residues. The CDR3 sequence: CASSPPITESFADTQYF. The CDR3 bases are TGTGCCAGCTCACCACCGATCACCGAAAGCTTTGCAGATACGCAGTATTTT.

The chain is built from TRBV28 and TRBJ1-2; D ambiguous. The CDR3 consists of 16 residues. Germline lookup yields CDR1 MDHEN and CDR2 SYDVKM. V gave up 3 bases and J gave up 1 base, with 15 bases separating them. The CDR3 reads CASSFEGGGFNYGYTF. CDR3 DNA: TGTGCCAGCAGTTTCGAGGGCGGAGGGTTTAACTATGGCTACACCTTC.

The chain uses TRBV10-1 and TRBJ2-3; the match to TRBD2 covers 7 bases. V was clipped by 6 bases and J by 6 bases; unmatched bases: 6. The germline V gene encodes CDR1 WNHNN and CDR2 SYGVQD (reference sequence). The CDR3 covers 13 residues. The CDR3 sequence is CASRPAGEDTQYF. The CDR3 coding sequence is TGCGCCAGCAGGCCCGCGGGAGAGGATACGCAGTATTTT.

CDR3 bases: TGTGCCAGCAGTGAATCGGACAGTGTCACAGATACGCAGTATTTT. Translating it yields CASSESDSVTDTQYF. The chain carries TRBV2 and TRBJ2-3; a weak D match, TRBD1 (6 bases). This CDR3 comprises 15 residues. V was trimmed by 2 bases and J by 2 bases, leaving 11 bases between them. CDR1 and CDR2 from the germline V gene are SNHLY and FYNNEI.

The rearrangement links TRBV10-3 to TRBJ2-2; D ambiguous. CDR3 size: 14 residues. V shed 9 bases and J shed 0 bases, with 11 bases lying between them. Germline values: CDR1 ENHRY, CDR2 SYGVKD. The CDR3 region has the DNA TGTGCCATAAGAGACATAGCGAACACCGGGGAGCTGTTTTTT. It is translated as CAIRDIANTGELFF.

V is TRBV5-8 and J is TRBJ2-1; 10 positions agree with TRBD2. The CDR3 spans 15 residues. With 6 bases clipped from V and 10 bases from J, the junction kept 13 bases outside the gene matches. The germline V gene encodes CDR1 SGHTS and CDR2 YDEGEE. Here the CDR3 reads CASTQERGGLFEQFF. The CDR3 nucleotides are TGTGCCAGCACCCAAGAGCGGGGGGGCCTGTTCGAGCAGTTCTTC.

The chain couples TRBV5-3 to TRBJ2-2, with 7 bases lining up with TRBD1. TRBV5-3 is placed among ORFs of uncertain function. Germline trimming cut 9 bases from V and 4 bases from J; bases unmatched to any gene: 12. This CDR3 is built from 15 residues. The DNA of the CDR3 is TGTGCCACGCTTAAATCGACAGGGCGCACCGGGGAGCTGTTTTTT. Translating gives CATLKSTGRTGELFF.

V and J are TRBV27 and TRBJ2-7; 13 bases line up with TRBD2. The CDR3 has 16 amino acids. Germline CDR1 and CDR2: MNHEY and SMNVEV (reference sequence). Losses at the gene ends were 1 base for V and 6 bases for J; bases not matched to a gene: 6. CDR3 nucleotides: TGTGCCAGCAGTTTATTCACTAGCGGGAGGGCCGCCGAGCAGTACTTC. Amino acid sequence: CASSLFTSGRAAEQYF.

The rearrangement joins TRBV28 to TRBJ2-2, with 9 bases aligning to TRBD1. V gave up 6 bases and J gave up 6 bases; unmatched junction bases: 14. From germline, CDR1 is MDHEN and CDR2 SYDVKM. The CDR3 contains 17 residues. The CDR3 here is CASSPMRRTGVAGELFF. CDR3 DNA: TGTGCCAGCAGCCCCATGAGGAGGACAGGGGTTGCCGGGGAGCTGTTTTTT.

This chain uses TRBV7-9 with TRBJ1-2; 7 bases match TRBD1. V lost 5 bases and J lost 5; bases outside the gene matches: 14. Germline lookup yields CDR1 SEHNR and CDR2 FQNEAQ (reference sequence). CDR3 length equals 16 residues. The CDR3, as DNA: TGTGCCAGCAGCGGACGACAGGGATATGCTAGATATGGCTACACCTTC. Residues: CASSGRQGYARYGYTF.

The chain combines TRBV30 with TRBJ2-1; the match to TRBD2 covers 8 bases. After removal of 2 bases from V and 4 bases from J, the junction contained 4 bases not matched to a gene. The length of the CDR3 is 14 residues. Looked up from germline, CDR1 is GTSNPN and CDR2 is SVGIG (reference sequence). The CDR3 reads CAWSRAGAYNEQFF. The CDR3 DNA is TGTGCCTGGAGTAGAGCGGGAGCTTACAATGAGCAGTTCTTC.

This chain joins TRBV2 and TRBJ2-7; 7 bases are shared with TRBD1. With V trimmed by 9 bases and J by 0 bases, 5 bases remained unmatched. CDR1 is SNHLY, CDR2 FYNNEI, per germline. This CDR3 region has 13 residues. In nucleotides, the CDR3 is TGTGCCAGTGCGACAGGGAACTCCTACGAGCAGTACTTC. It translates to CASATGNSYEQYF.

The rearrangement uses TRBV14 and TRBJ1-6; D is unresolved. Germline CDR1 SGHDN, CDR2 FVKESK. V was shortened by 3 bases and J by 5 bases, with 8 bases between the two germline ends. This CDR3 is built from 14 residues. The CDR3, as DNA: TGTGCCAGCAGCCAGCGGCCGCATAATTCACCCCTCCACTTT. This translates into CASSQRPHNSPLHF.